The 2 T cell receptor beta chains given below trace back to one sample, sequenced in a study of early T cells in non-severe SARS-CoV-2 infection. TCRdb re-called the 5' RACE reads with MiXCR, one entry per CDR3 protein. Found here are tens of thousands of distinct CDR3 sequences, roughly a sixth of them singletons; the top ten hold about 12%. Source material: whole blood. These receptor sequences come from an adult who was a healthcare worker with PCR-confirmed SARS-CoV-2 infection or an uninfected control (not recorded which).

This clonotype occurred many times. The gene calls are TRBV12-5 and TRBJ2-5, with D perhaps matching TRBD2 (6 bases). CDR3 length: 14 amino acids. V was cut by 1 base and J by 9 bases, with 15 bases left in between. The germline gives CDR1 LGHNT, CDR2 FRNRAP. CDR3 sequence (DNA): TGTGCTAGTGGTTTGGGGACCACTCGGGGGTCCCAGTACTTC. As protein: CASGLGTTRGSQYF.

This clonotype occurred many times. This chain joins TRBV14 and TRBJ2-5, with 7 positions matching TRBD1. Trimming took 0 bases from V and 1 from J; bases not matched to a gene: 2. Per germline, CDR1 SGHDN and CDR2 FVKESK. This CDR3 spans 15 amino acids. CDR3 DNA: TGTGCCAGCAGCCAAGACAGGGGGATCCAAGAGACCCAGTACTTC. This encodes CASSQDRGIQETQYF.